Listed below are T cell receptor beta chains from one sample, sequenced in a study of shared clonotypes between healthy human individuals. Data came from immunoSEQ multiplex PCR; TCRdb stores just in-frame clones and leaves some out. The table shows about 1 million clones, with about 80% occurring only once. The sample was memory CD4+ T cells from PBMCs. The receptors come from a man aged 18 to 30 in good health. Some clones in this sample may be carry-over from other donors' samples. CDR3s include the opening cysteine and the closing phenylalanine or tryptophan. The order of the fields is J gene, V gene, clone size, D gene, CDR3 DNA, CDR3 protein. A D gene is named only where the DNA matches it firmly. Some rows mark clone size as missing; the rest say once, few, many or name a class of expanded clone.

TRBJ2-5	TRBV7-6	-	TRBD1	TGTGCCAGCAGCAAGGGACAGGGATCGTACCAAGAGACCCAGTACTTC	CASSKGQGSYQETQYF
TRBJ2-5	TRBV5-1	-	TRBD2	TGCGCCAGCAGTAGGCAAGCGGGGAGGGAAGAGACCCAGTACTTC	CASSRQAGREETQYF
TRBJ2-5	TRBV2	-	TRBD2	TGTGCCAGTTCTAAGTTAGCGGGAGTGGGGGAGACCCAGTACTTC	CASSKLAGVGETQYF
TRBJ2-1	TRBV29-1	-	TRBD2	TGCAGCACCTCCCTAGCGGGTTCTTACAATGAGCAGTTCTTC	CSTSLAGSYNEQFF
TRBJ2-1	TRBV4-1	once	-	TGCGCCAGCAGCCAAGCAGGGGTTAACACCTACAATGAGCAGTTCTTC	CASSQAGVNTYNEQFF
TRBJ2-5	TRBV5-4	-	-	TGTGCCAGCAGCTTGGTGAAGTCGGGGGAGACCCAGTACTTC	CASSLVKSGETQYF
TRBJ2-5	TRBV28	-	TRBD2	TGTGCCAGCAGTTTAGGGCAGCTCCTCACGAGACTAGCGGAGCCCCAAGAGACCCAGTACTTC	CASSLGQLLTRLAEPQETQYF
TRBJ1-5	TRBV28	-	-	TGTGCCAGCAGCACCCCGCAACAGCCCCAGCATTTT	CASSTPQQPQHF
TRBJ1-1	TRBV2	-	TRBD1	TGTGCCAGCAGTGAAGCGGGGGGGGACAGGAGGAACACTGAAGCTTTCTTT	CASSEAGGDRRNTEAFF
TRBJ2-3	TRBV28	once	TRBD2	TGTGCCAGCAGCTTAACTGCAAGCGGGGGAAGGAATACGCAGTATTTT	CASSLTASGGRNTQYF
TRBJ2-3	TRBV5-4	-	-	TGTGCCAGCAGCCGGACGGCGGCAGATACGCAGTATTTT	CASSRTAADTQYF
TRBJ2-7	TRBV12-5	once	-	TGTGCTAGTGGTTCCCTCAGCCCTAATTCCTACGAGCAGTACTTC	CASGSLSPNSYEQYF
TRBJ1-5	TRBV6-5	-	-	TGTGCCAGCAGTTACTTAGCGACCGTTAGCAATCAGCCCCAGCATTTT	CASSYLATVSNQPQHF
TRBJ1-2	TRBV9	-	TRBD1	TGTGCCAGCAGCCCTAGGGACAGGGGAAACTATGGCTACACCTTC	CASSPRDRGNYGYTF
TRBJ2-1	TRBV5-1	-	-	TGCGCCAGCAGCTTGAGTGTTCAAGGCAATGAGCAGTTCTTC	CASSLSVQGNEQFF
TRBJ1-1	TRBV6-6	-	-	TGTGCCAGCAGTTACGGGCAGGGAAACACTGAAGCTTTCTTT	CASSYGQGNTEAFF
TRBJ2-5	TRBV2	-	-	TGTGCCAGCAGTGGCCTGACAGTCCAAGAGACCCAGTACTTC	CASSGLTVQETQYF
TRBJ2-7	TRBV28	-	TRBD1	TGTGCCAGCAGTAGACAGGGCCTCTACGAGCAGTACTTC	CASSRQGLYEQYF
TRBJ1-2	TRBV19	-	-	TGTGCCAGTAGTCCCAGGGGCCAGGTCATTGGAGGCTACACCTTC	CASSPRGQVIGGYTF
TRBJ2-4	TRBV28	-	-	TGTGCCAGCACCACTGGGGGTTTACGGGCCAAAAACATTCAGTACTTC	CASTTGGLRAKNIQYF
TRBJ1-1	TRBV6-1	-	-	TGTGCCAGCAATCGAGGAGGAAAGAACACTGAAGCTTTCTTT	CASNRGGKNTEAFF
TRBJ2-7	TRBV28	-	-	TGTGCCAGCAGGGAAGAGGGCCGCTACGAGCAGTACTTC	CASREEGRYEQYF
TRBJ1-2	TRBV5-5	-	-	TGTGCCAGCAGCTTACGTGAATCCGGCCCCTATGGCTACACCTTC	CASSLRESGPYGYTF
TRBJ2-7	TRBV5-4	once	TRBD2	TGTGCCAGCAGCGAGCTAGCGGGAGTATACGAGCAGTACTTC	CASSELAGVYEQYF
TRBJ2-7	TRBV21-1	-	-	TGTGCCAGCAGCAAGAGGCAGGGTATGGGCGAGCAGTACTTC	CASSKRQGMGEQYF
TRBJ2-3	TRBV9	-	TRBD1	TGTGCCAGCAGCACAGGGGGGCTAGCAGGAGCAGATACGCAGTATTTT	CASSTGGLAGADTQYF
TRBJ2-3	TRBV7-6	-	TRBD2	TGTGCCAGCACCACGCGGGGGGCTGGAGAAGATACGCAGTATTTT	CASTTRGAGEDTQYF
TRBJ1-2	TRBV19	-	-	TGTGCCAGTAGTTTCAGGGCCGCCTATGGCTACACCTTC	CASSFRAAYGYTF
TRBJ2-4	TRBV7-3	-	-	TGTGCCAGCAGTCCTAACCCAGGGAACATTCAGTACTTC	CASSPNPGNIQYF
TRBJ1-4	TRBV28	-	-	TGTGCCAGCAGTCTGTTGGGACTTTCAACTAATGAAAAACTGTTTTTT	CASSLLGLSTNEKLFF
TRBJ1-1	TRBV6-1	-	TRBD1	TGTGCCAGCAGTGATACCCCAGGACAGGGGGCTCGGAACACTGAAGCTTTCTTT	CASSDTPGQGARNTEAFF